A single sample is the source of the 11 T cell receptor beta chains below, sequenced in a study of beta chain features in type 1 diabetes. The entirety of the isolated RNA underwent reverse transcription, so expressed TCRB transcripts were sequenced. Repertoires were generated with immunoSEQ multiplex PCR, while TCRdb's copy carries only in-frame clones and drops some. The sample lists about 620,000 clones; 15% to 17% were seen once. Specimen: naive CD4+ T cells from blood. Every receptor here comes from a man younger than 35 in good health.

This clone showed up just a few times. This chain uses TRBV4-2 with TRBJ1-3; D is undetermined. Germline V CDR1 and CDR2: LGHNA, YNFKEQ. The CDR3 loop spans 15 amino acids. V gave up 0 bases and J gave up 0 bases, with 6 bases separating them. Here the CDR3 DNA reads TGTGCCAGCAGCCAAGAACGGACCTCTGGAAACACCATATATTTT. Translation: CASSQERTSGNTIYF.

V and J are TRBV5-6 and TRBJ1-5; 7 bases line up with TRBD1. CDR3 size: 15 residues. V gave up 3 bases and J gave up 2 bases; unmatched junction bases: 5. From germline, CDR1 is SGHDT and CDR2 YYEEEE. The CDR3 spells CASSSTGLGNQPQHF. The DNA for the CDR3 is TGTGCCAGCAGCTCGACAGGGTTGGGCAATCAGCCCCAGCATTTT.

This clone was counted a few times. The chain uses TRBV4-3 and TRBJ1-2; D perhaps matches TRBD1 (5 bases). V was cut by 0 bases and J by 4 bases, with 12 bases left in between. This CDR3 contains 15 residues. CDR1 is LGHNA and CDR2 is YSLEER in the germline V gene. The CDR3 bases are TGCGCCAGCAGCCAAGATACCAGGGTGGGCTATGGCTACACCTTC. It encodes CASSQDTRVGYGYTF.

V is TRBV7-9 and J is TRBJ1-2; the D is unclear. The V end was cut by 2 bases, the J end by 7 bases, with 14 bases between. CDR3 length equals 14 residues. CDR1 and CDR2 from the germline V gene are SEHNR and FQNEAQ (reference sequence). CDR3 in DNA: TGTGCCAGCAGCTTACGGTCGGGAGTGGGTGGCTACACCTTC. Its translation is CASSLRSGVGGYTF.

The CDR3 protein is CSASVGYEQYF. The CDR3 DNA reads TGCAGTGCTAGTGTGGGGTACGAGCAGTACTTC. The rearrangement links TRBV20-1 to TRBJ2-5; D call uncertain. The J call is in doubt because the DNA end fits TRBJ2-7 better. Germline CDR1 and CDR2: DFQATT and SNEGSKA (reference sequence). The CDR3 totals 11 residues.

The chain combines TRBV2 with TRBJ2-5; the D is unclear. The CDR3 runs 13 residues. V was cut by 7 bases and J by 2 bases, with 11 bases left in between. CDR1 is SNHLY and CDR2 is FYNNEI in the germline V gene. CDR3 DNA sequence: TGTGCCAGCATCTTCGGGCAGCAAGAGACCCAGTACTTC. This gives the protein CASIFGQQETQYF.

This clone was observed a handful of times. The chain recombines TRBV25-1 with TRBJ1-6, with a weak D call TRBD1 (6 bases). Deletions cut 5 bases from V and 7 bases from J, with 9 bases between. The CDR3 extends over 13 amino acids. CDR1 is MGHDK, CDR2 SYGVNS, per germline. The CDR3 protein is CASSSQGNSPLHF. The CDR3 DNA sequence: TGTGCCAGCAGTAGTCAGGGGAATTCACCCCTCCACTTT.

This sequence joins TRBV19 and TRBJ1-6; possibly TRBD1 for D (6 bases). Trimming took 6 bases from V and 10 from J, leaving 16 bases between them. Looked up from germline, CDR1 is LNHDA and CDR2 is SQIVND (reference sequence). This CDR3 region has 14 residues. Written as DNA, the CDR3 is TGTGCCAGTAGGACAGGAGGGTATGACTCACCCCTCCACTTT. It encodes CASRTGGYDSPLHF.

V and J are TRBV11-2 and TRBJ2-5; D not resolved. This CDR3 is built from 8 residues. Trimming removed 11 bases from V and 13 bases from J, with 11 bases in between. CDR1 and CDR2 (germline): SGHAT, FQNNGV. The CDR3 is CAVGERYF. In DNA form, the CDR3 reads TGTGCCGTAGGCGAACGGTACTTC.

V is TRBV18 and J is TRBJ2-3; 11 bases agree with TRBD1. Trimming removed 5 bases from V and 5 bases from J; junction bases left unmatched: 9. This CDR3 comprises 16 residues. Germline loops: CDR1 KGHSH, CDR2 LQKENI. CDR3 in amino acids: CASSTRTGGFIDTQYF. DNA for the CDR3: TGTGCCAGCTCAACTAGGACAGGGGGCTTTATAGATACGCAGTATTTT. The full variable domain, with the rest looked up from reference TRBV18 and TRBJ2-3, is NAGVMQNPRHLVRRRGQEARLRCSPMKGHSHVYWYRQLPEEGLKFMVYLQKENIIDESGMPKERFSAEFPKEGPSILRIQQVVRGDSAAYFCASSTRTGGFIDTQYFGPGTRLTVL.

The chain couples TRBV4-3 to TRBJ2-3; TRBD2 matches 8 bases. V shed 0 bases, J shed 4 bases, and the junction held 18 bases outside the gene matches. Germline CDR1 reads LGHNA; CDR2 reads YSLEER. The CDR3 runs 20 residues. This CDR3 reads CASSQDFRRAGAMGADTQYF. The CDR3 nucleotides are TGCGCCAGCAGCCAAGATTTTAGGCGAGCGGGGGCGATGGGCGCAGATACGCAGTATTTT.